These 17 T cell receptor beta chains originate from one sample sequenced in a study of radiotherapy plus CTLA-4 blockade in lung cancer. TCRdb's table, derived via immunoSEQ multiplex PCR, lists solely in-frame clones and lacks some. The table has some 87,000 clones, over 75% seen once. The material sequenced was peripheral blood, taken from a patient treated with radiotherapy plus ipilimumab. The source of these receptors is a human donor with non-small cell lung cancer that progressed on radiotherapy plus ipilimumab.

This sequence joins TRBV21-1 and TRBJ1-5. TRBV21-1 is classified as a pseudogene. The CDR3 covers 15 residues. Written as DNA, the CDR3 is TGTGCCAGCAGCAGGGTACTGGGACCCGGTCAGCCCCAGCATTTT. This translates into CASSRVLGPGQPQHF.

The chain employs TRBV11-2 and TRBJ2-3; 9 bases are shared with TRBD2. Germline CDR1 is SGHAT and CDR2 is FQNNGV. The trim removed 8 bases at V and 4 bases at J, leaving 7 bases unmatched. CDR3 length: 14 amino acids. The CDR3 DNA follows: TGTGCCAGCGGGCTAGCGGGAATGGCAGATACGCAGTATTTT. As protein: CASGLAGMADTQYF.

The chain links TRBV7-2 to TRBJ2-3; D tentatively reads TRBD1 or TRBD2 (6 bases each). V lost 5 bases and J lost 1, with 16 bases in between. Germline lookup yields CDR1 SGHTA and CDR2 FQGNSA. There are 16 residues in the CDR3. The CDR3 DNA reads TGTGCCAGCAGCCGTAGGGGGGCTAGCGGCACAGATACGCAGTATTTT. Its protein product is CASSRRGASGTDTQYF.

This chain links TRBV2 with TRBJ2-5, with TRBD2 matching over 10 bases. The junction had 2 bases not matched to a gene; V was cut back by 6 bases and J by 4 bases. The CDR3 is 13 amino acids. Germline CDR1 and CDR2: SNHLY and FYNNEI. The CDR3, as DNA: TGTGCCAGCAGGAGACTAGCGGGAGAGACCCAGTACTTC. Translated: CASRRLAGETQYF.

V gene TRBV10-3 combines with J gene TRBJ1-6, with 8 nucleotides matching TRBD1. With 6 bases clipped from V and 3 bases from J, the junction kept 4 bases outside the gene matches. This CDR3 is 15 amino acids long. From germline, CDR1 is ENHRY and CDR2 SYGVKD. The CDR3 coding sequence is TGTGCCATCAGCGCGGGACAGGTCTATAATTCACCCCTCCACTTT. It encodes CAISAGQVYNSPLHF.

The J gene is TRBJ2-1, the V gene TRBV27; a weak D match, TRBD2 (6 bases). V was clipped by 4 bases and J by 6 bases, with 16 bases between them. CDR1 and CDR2 (germline): MNHEY, SMNVEV (reference sequence). The CDR3 length is 15 residues. The CDR3 protein is CASSSGLPYSNEQFF. The CDR3 DNA sequence: TGTGCCAGCAGTTCGGGACTTCCTTACAGCAATGAGCAGTTCTTC.

The chain links TRBV5-4 to TRBJ1-3, with 7 bases identical to TRBD1. The CDR3 runs to 14 residues. V was pared by 4 bases and J by 3 bases, with 4 bases of the junction left unmatched. The germline V gene has CDR1 SGHNT and CDR2 YYREEE (reference sequence). CDR3 in DNA: TGTGCCAGCAGCATGCAGGGGGGTGGAAACACCATATATTTT. Amino acid sequence: CASSMQGGGNTIYF.

This clone showed up just a few times. V gene TRBV7-9 combines with J gene TRBJ2-1, with TRBD2 as a possible D gene (5 bases). This CDR3 spans 14 amino acids. Per the germline V gene, CDR1 is SEHNR and CDR2 is FQNEAQ (reference sequence). The V end was cut by 5 bases, the J end by 0 bases, with 8 bases between. The CDR3 spells CASSLSGSYNEQFF. The CDR3 DNA is TGTGCCAGCAGCCTCAGCGGCTCCTACAATGAGCAGTTCTTC.

The chain links TRBV7-9 to TRBJ1-2; TRBD1 is a possible D gene (6 bases). Trimming removed 8 bases from V and 6 bases from J, with 16 bases in between. Germline values: CDR1 SEHNR, CDR2 FQNEAQ (reference sequence). The CDR3 has 13 residues. The CDR3 DNA is TGTGCCAGCGACGCCAACAGGGCGGATGGCTACACCTTC. Amino acid sequence: CASDANRADGYTF. The whole variable domain, remainder taken from reference TRBV7-9 and TRBJ1-2, is DTGVSQNPRHKITKRGQNVTFRCDPISEHNRLYWYRQTLGQGPEFLTYFQNEAQLEKSRLLSDRFSAERPKGSFSTLEIQRTEQGDSAMYLCASDANRADGYTFGSGTRLTVV.

This CDR3 reads CASSSTPYPQHF. For the CDR3, the DNA is TGTGCCAGCAGTTCCACACCGTACCCCCAGCATTTT. This chain joins TRBV28 and TRBJ1-5; D remains unclear. The CDR3 is made up of 12 amino acids. Per germline, CDR1 MDHEN and CDR2 SYDVKM. The germline V and J ends were trimmed by 4 bases and 10 bases, with 11 bases remaining between them.

The chain joins TRBV5-1 to TRBJ2-7; tentative D call: TRBD1 (6 bases). With 3 bases removed from V and 4 bases from J, the gap between germline ends came to 14 bases. Looked up from germline, CDR1 is SGHRS and CDR2 is YFSETQ. The CDR3 contains 14 residues. CDR3 in amino acids: CASSSGTTSYEQYF. In DNA, the CDR3 is TGCGCCAGCAGCTCCGGGACAACTTCATACGAGCAGTACTTC.

In this sample, this clone turned up once. The chain has TRBV28 and TRBJ1-1, with D possibly matching TRBD1 (5 bases). Germline V CDR1 and CDR2: MDHEN, SYDVKM. The CDR3 runs 13 residues. The chain's CDR3 is CVHRRSPNTEAFF. As DNA, the CDR3 is TGTGTCCACAGGCGAAGCCCGAACACTGAAGCTTTCTTT.

The chain couples TRBV4-2 to TRBJ2-2, with TRBD2 matching 16 bases. V dropped 5 bases and J dropped 0; count of bases not matched to a gene: 9. Per germline, CDR1 LGHNA and CDR2 YNFKEQ. The CDR3 consists of 20 residues. CDR3 nucleotides: TGTGCCAGCAGCTCCGCCCCCGGGACTAGCGGGGGGGCGAACACCGGGGAGCTGTTTTTT. This sequence encodes CASSSAPGTSGGANTGELFF.

The V gene is TRBV11-3, the J gene TRBJ2-1; 9 bases fit TRBD2. V was clipped by 1 base and J by 8 bases; unmatched bases: 6. From germline, CDR1 is SGHNT and CDR2 YENEEA. This CDR3 has 15 residues. The CDR3 is CASSLASGNGDEQFF. CDR3 coding DNA: TGTGCCAGCAGCTTAGCTAGCGGGAATGGCGATGAGCAGTTCTTC.

Note on this clone: A read error is possible here, since a much larger clone lies one base away. This sequence joins TRBV7-9 and TRBJ1-2; perhaps TRBD1 as D (6 bases). This CDR3 region has 13 residues. Trimming took off 2 bases at V and 3 bases at J, with 7 bases between the two ends. Germline V lookup: CDR1 SEHNR, CDR2 FQNEAQ (reference sequence). The CDR3 coding sequence is TGTGCCAGCAGCTTATCAGGGGACTATGGCTACACCTTC. Amino acid sequence: CASSLSGDYGYTF.

The DNA for the CDR3 is TGCGCCAGCAGCTTGTGGGAATCCGAGACCCAGTACTTC. Translated, it gives CASSLWESETQYF. This chain connects TRBV5-1 to TRBJ2-5; D remains unclear. Germline CDR1 reads SGHRS; CDR2 reads YFSETQ. V dropped 1 base and J dropped 5 bases, with 9 bases sitting between them. The CDR3 consists of 13 residues.

The CDR3 DNA sequence: TGTGCCAGCAGCCAAGACACAGGGTTCCGTGAAGCTTTCTTT. This gives the protein CASSQDTGFREAFF. The J gene is TRBJ1-1, the V gene TRBV4-2; D is perhaps TRBD1 (6 bases). Germline CDR1 reads LGHNA; CDR2 reads YNFKEQ. This CDR3 spans 14 amino acids. V gave up 0 bases and J gave up 7 bases, with 12 bases separating them.